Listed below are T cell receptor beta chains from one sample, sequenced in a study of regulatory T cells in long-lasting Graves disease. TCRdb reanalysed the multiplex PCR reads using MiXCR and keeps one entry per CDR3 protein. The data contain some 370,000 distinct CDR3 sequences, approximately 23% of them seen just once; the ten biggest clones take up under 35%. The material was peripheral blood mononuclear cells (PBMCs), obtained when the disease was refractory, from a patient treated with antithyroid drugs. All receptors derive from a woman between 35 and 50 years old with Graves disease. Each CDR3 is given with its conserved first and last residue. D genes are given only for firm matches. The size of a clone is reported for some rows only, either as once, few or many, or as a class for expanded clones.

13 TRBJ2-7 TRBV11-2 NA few CASSPSLGYEQYF TGTGCCAGCAGTCCATCCCTGGGTTACGAGCAGTACTTC
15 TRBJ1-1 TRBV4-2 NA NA CASSQVQRIPTEAFF TGTGCCAGCAGCCAAGTCCAGAGAATCCCGACTGAAGCTTTCTTT
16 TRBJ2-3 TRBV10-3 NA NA CAISDGAFPSTDTQYF TGTGCCATCAGTGATGGGGCGTTCCCTAGCACAGATACGCAGTATTTT
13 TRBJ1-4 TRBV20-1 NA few CSANPQWDEKLFF TGCAGTGCCAACCCTCAATGGGATGAAAAACTGTTTTTT
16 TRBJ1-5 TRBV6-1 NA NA CASNMWVGRGNQPQHF TGTGCCAGCAATATGTGGGTGGGTCGAGGCAATCAGCCCCAGCATTTT
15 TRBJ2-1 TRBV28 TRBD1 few CVSITPGQGGNEQFF TGTGTCAGCATCACCCCGGGACAGGGAGGGAATGAGCAGTTCTTC
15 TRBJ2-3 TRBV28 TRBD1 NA CASSDGDRFTDTQYF TGTGCCAGCAGTGACGGGGACAGGTTCACAGATACGCAGTATTTT
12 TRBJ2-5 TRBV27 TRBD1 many CATEQGAKTQYF TGTGCCACCGAACAGGGGGCGAAGACCCAGTACTTC
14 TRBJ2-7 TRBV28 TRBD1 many CASSSYRGTYEQYF TGTGCCAGCAGTTCCTACAGGGGAACATACGAGCAGTACTTC
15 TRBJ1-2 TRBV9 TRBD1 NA CASSGSGGQYYGYTF TGTGCCAGCAGCGGTTCCGGGGGACAGTACTATGGCTACACCTTC
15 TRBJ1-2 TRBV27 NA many CASSLNRDPNYGYTF TGTGCCAGCAGTTTAAACAGGGATCCTAACTATGGCTACACCTTC
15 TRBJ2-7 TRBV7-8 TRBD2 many CASSSTSGSSYEQYF TGTGCCAGCAGCTCCACTAGCGGCAGCTCCTACGAGCAGTACTTC
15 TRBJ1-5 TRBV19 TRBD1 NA CASSFRQGGNQPQHF TGTGCCAGTAGTTTCCGACAGGGGGGCAATCAGCCCCAGCATTTT
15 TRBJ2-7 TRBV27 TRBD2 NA CASSLADGTSYEQYF TGTGCCAGCAGTCTAGCGGACGGTACGTCCTACGAGCAGTACTTC
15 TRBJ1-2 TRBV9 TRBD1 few CASSERDRVQDGYTF TGTGCCAGCAGCGAGAGGGACAGGGTGCAAGATGGCTACACCTTC
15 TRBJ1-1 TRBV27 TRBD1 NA CASSSQGALNTEAFF TGTGCCAGCAGTTCCCAGGGGGCCTTGAACACTGAAGCTTTCTTT
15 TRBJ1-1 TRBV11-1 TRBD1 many CASSLYPGGLTEAFF TGTGCCAGCAGCTTATATCCAGGGGGCCTCACTGAAGCTTTCTTT